These 28 T cell receptor beta chains came from one sample sequenced in a study of blood T cell repertoires in COVID-19. Profiled with immunoSEQ multiplex PCR; TCRdb holds only in-frame clones, not every one. The table records roughly 230,000 clones, roughly 84% of them present only once. Sequencing input: PBMCs or T cells enriched from blood (not recorded which). These receptors were taken from a woman aged 45-65 years who had been exposed to COVID-19.

This chain connects TRBV27 to TRBJ1-2; D gene unclear. The ends were cut back, 0 bases at V and 0 bases at J, with 14 bases in the middle. The CDR3 length is 17 residues. Germline lookup yields CDR1 MNHEY and CDR2 SMNVEV (reference sequence). The CDR3 region is CASSLSGGREANYGYTF. The CDR3 coding sequence is TGTGCCAGCAGTTTATCGGGAGGACGGGAAGCTAACTATGGCTACACCTTC.

V gene TRBV4-1 combines with J gene TRBJ2-5, with D unresolved. V lost 1 base, J lost 1 base, and 4 bases lay in between. Germline CDR1 is MGHRA and CDR2 is YSYEKL. This CDR3 spans 13 amino acids. The chain's CDR3 is CASSQGGQETQYF. For the CDR3, the DNA is TGCGCCAGCAGCCAAGGCGGCCAAGAGACCCAGTACTTC.

This chain joins TRBV11-2 and TRBJ2-3; 7 bases agree with TRBD2. Germline V lookup: CDR1 SGHAT, CDR2 FQNNGV. This CDR3 region has 18 residues. V was clipped by 5 bases and J by 0 bases; unmatched bases: 14. The CDR3 is CASSPAVERGVSTDTQYF. CDR3 DNA: TGTGCCAGCAGCCCCGCCGTTGAACGGGGGGTTAGCACAGATACGCAGTATTTT.

This clone was observed a single time. The chain links TRBV6-5 to TRBJ1-1, with TRBD1 matching over 7 bases. The CDR3 runs 15 residues. Per germline, CDR1 MNHEY and CDR2 SVGAGI. The trim removed 4 bases at V and 1 base at J, leaving 6 bases unmatched. The CDR3 coding sequence is TGTGCCAGCAGTTTAACAGGGGCGACGAACACTGAAGCTTTCTTT. Translation: CASSLTGATNTEAFF.

This clone was seen once. This sequence joins TRBV7-3 and TRBJ2-2; 12 nucleotides agree with TRBD1. J was trimmed by 5 bases and V by 5 bases; bases with no gene match: 6. CDR1 and CDR2 (germline): SGHTA, FQGTGA. This CDR3 has 16 amino acids. For the CDR3, the DNA is TGTGCCAGCAGCCAAGGGACAGGGGGCAGGACCGGGGAGCTGTTTTTT. Translated: CASSQGTGGRTGELFF.

This clone was detected only a few times. The V gene is TRBV24-1, the J gene TRBJ1-2; D is unclear. Deletions cut 5 bases from V and 2 bases from J, with 5 bases between. Germline CDR1 is KGHDR and CDR2 is SFDVKD. This CDR3 comprises 12 residues. The CDR3 region is CATSAGNYGYTF. As DNA, the CDR3 is TGTGCCACCAGTGCCGGGAACTATGGCTACACCTTC.

The V call is TRBV4-3, the J call TRBJ1-2, with 7 bases that match TRBD1. The length of the CDR3 is 13 residues. Germline V gene data show CDR1 as LGHNA and CDR2 as YSLEER. J lost 4 bases, V lost 3 bases, and 2 bases had no gene match. CDR3 protein: CASSHRQGYGYTF. DNA for the CDR3: TGCGCCAGCAGCCACCGACAGGGCTATGGCTACACCTTC.

This chain links TRBV7-9 with TRBJ1-1, with 8 bases aligning to TRBD1. The CDR3 spans 15 residues. The V segment lost 5 bases and the J segment 6 bases; nucleotides outside the gene matches: 11. The germline gives CDR1 SEHNR, CDR2 FQNEAQ (reference sequence). CDR3: CASSIDRGPSAEAFF. As DNA, the CDR3 is TGTGCCAGCAGCATCGACAGGGGACCCTCCGCTGAAGCTTTCTTT.

This chain connects TRBV30 to TRBJ2-7, with a possible D match to TRBD2 (6 bases). The CDR3 length is 16 residues. Germline CDR1 and CDR2: GTSNPN and SVGIG (reference sequence). V was pared by 2 bases and J by 5 bases, with 22 bases between. CDR3 amino acids: CAWSRGITGGIDEQYF. The CDR3 DNA follows: TGTGCCTGGAGTAGAGGGATCACGGGCGGGATCGACGAGCAGTACTTC. The full variable domain, rest sourced from reference TRBV30 and TRBJ2-7, is SQTIHQWPATLVQPVGSPLSLECTVEGTSNPNLYWYRQAAGRGLQLLFYSVGIGQISSEVPQNLSASRPQDRQFILSSKKLLLSDSGFYLCAWSRGITGGIDEQYFGPGTRLTVT.

The chain uses TRBV7-2 and TRBJ1-6, with 7 nucleotides matching TRBD1. The length of the CDR3 is 16 residues. CDR1 and CDR2 from the germline V gene are SGHTA and FQGNSA. Unmatched junction bases numbered 10, after V lost 1 base and J lost 10 bases. CDR3 nucleotide sequence: TGTGCCAGCAGCTTAGGCGGGACAGCCGGAAGCTCACCCCTCCACTTT. Its translation: CASSLGGTAGSSPLHF.

The chain joins TRBV7-2 to TRBJ1-1; TRBD1 is a possible D gene (5 bases). The length of the CDR3 is 10 residues. CDR1 SGHTA and CDR2 FQGNSA come from the germline V gene. Trimming took off 3 bases at V and 12 bases at J, with 8 bases between the two ends. The CDR3 protein is CASSFYRPFF. The CDR3 region has the DNA TGTGCCAGCAGCTTTTACAGGCCTTTCTTT.

This sequence joins TRBV15 and TRBJ1-3, with D perhaps TRBD1 (6 bases). The CDR3 runs to 16 residues. Trimming removed 0 bases from V and 0 bases from J, with 9 bases in between. Germline values: CDR1 LNHNV, CDR2 YYDKDF (reference sequence). The CDR3 is CATSRDKGVSGNTIYF. For the CDR3, the DNA is TGTGCCACCAGCAGAGATAAGGGGGTCTCTGGAAACACCATATATTTT.

This clone was picked up one time. V and J are TRBV11-2 and TRBJ2-1; 7 nucleotides agree with TRBD2. J gave up 4 bases and V 2 bases, and 5 bases lay outside the gene matches. The CDR3 is 15 amino acids. Germline values: CDR1 SGHAT, CDR2 FQNNGV. Here the CDR3 reads CASSLSGRAYNEQFF. DNA of the CDR3: TGTGCCAGCAGCTTAAGTGGGAGGGCTTACAATGAGCAGTTCTTC.

V is TRBV3-1 (or the pseudogene TRBV3-2) and J is TRBJ2-7; 7 bases fit TRBD2. The germline V gene has CDR1 LGHDT and CDR2 YNNKEL (reference sequence). The CDR3 totals 16 residues. V dropped 7 bases and J dropped 3; count of bases not matched to a gene: 15. DNA of the CDR3: TGTGCCAGCAAAGCGAGTAGCGGGTCCTCTATCTACGAGCAGTACTTC. Encoded protein: CASKASSGSSIYEQYF.

This clone was seen only a few times. This sequence joins TRBV19 and TRBJ2-7; D gene unclear. This CDR3 is 12 amino acids long. V was pared by 3 bases and J by 7 bases, with 10 bases between. The germline V gene has CDR1 LNHDA and CDR2 SQIVND (reference sequence). The CDR3 region has the DNA TGTGCCAGTAGTATGAGGCCCGGGGAGCAGTACTTC. Translating gives CASSMRPGEQYF.

V usage is TRBV11-2 and J usage is TRBJ1-1, with D unclear. V was trimmed by 5 bases and J by 11 bases, leaving 15 bases between them. This CDR3 region has 12 residues. Germline CDR1 reads SGHAT; CDR2 reads FQNNGV. In DNA form, the CDR3 reads TGTGCCAGCAGCAAATTCTCGGTGGTCGCTTTCTTT. Encoded protein: CASSKFSVVAFF.

As concerns this clone: The sample holds other DNA sequences that translate to the same CDR3. This rearrangement joins TRBV2 to TRBJ2-5; the D is unclear. V was cut by 5 bases and J by 1 base, with 5 bases left in between. The CDR3 is made up of 12 amino acids. Germline CDR1 and CDR2: SNHLY and FYNNEI. CDR3 sequence reads: CASSSLQETQYF. The CDR3 region has the DNA TGTGCCAGCAGTTCTCTCCAAGAGACCCAGTACTTC.

The V call is TRBV15, the J call TRBJ1-3, with a weak D call TRBD1 (5 bases). CDR1 is LNHNV, CDR2 YYDKDF, per germline (reference sequence). V was clipped by 2 bases and J by 0 bases, with 14 bases between them. The CDR3 is made up of 17 amino acids. The CDR3 reads CATSRSSTVSSGNTIYF. The CDR3 DNA is TGTGCCACCAGCAGATCCTCGACAGTTTCCTCTGGAAACACCATATATTTT. Drawing the rest from reference TRBV15 and TRBJ1-3, the complete variable domain is DAMVIQNPRYQVTQFGKPVTLSCSQTLNHNVMYWYQQKSSQAPKLLFHYYDKDFNNEADTPDNFQSRRPNTSFCFLDIRSPGLGDTAMYLCATSRSSTVSSGNTIYFGEGSWLTVV.

This clone was seen a single time. This chain connects TRBV25-1 to TRBJ1-6, with 9 bases lining up with TRBD1. There are 13 residues in the CDR3. V was clipped by 7 bases and J by 7 bases; unmatched bases: 2. Germline assignment: CDR1 MGHDK and CDR2 SYGVNS. Here the CDR3 DNA reads TGTGCCAGCAACAGGGGGCGGAATTCACCCCTCCACTTT. Encoded protein: CASNRGRNSPLHF. Combining the CDR3 with reference TRBV25-1 and TRBJ1-6 gives the whole variable domain EADIYQTPRYLVIGTGKKITLECSQTMGHDKMYWYQQDPGMELHLIHYSYGVNSTEKGDLSSESTVSRIRTEHFPLTLESARPSHTSQYLCASNRGRNSPLHFGNGTRLTVT.

This chain connects TRBV7-2 to TRBJ1-2; 7 bases match TRBD1. V lost 3 bases to trimming and J lost 3 bases; unmatched junction nucleotides: 7. The CDR3 consists of 15 residues. In germline, CDR1 is SGHTA, CDR2 FQGNSA. CDR3: CASSFKGGGDYGYTF. In DNA, the CDR3 is TGTGCCAGCAGCTTTAAAGGAGGGGGCGACTATGGCTACACCTTC.

The chain has TRBV2 and TRBJ2-5; 8 bases fit TRBD2. The V gene's germline CDR1 is SNHLY and CDR2 FYNNEI. V lost 6 bases to trimming and J lost 2 bases; unmatched junction nucleotides: 17. The CDR3 runs 18 residues. CDR3 coding DNA: TGTGCCAGCAGAGCTGCGGGGGCTCCAGCGGGGGAACAAGAGACCCAGTACTTC. Translating it yields CASRAAGAPAGEQETQYF.

The chain is built from TRBV6-1 and TRBJ1-2; 8 bases map to TRBD1. V gave up 3 bases and J gave up 8 bases; unmatched junction bases: 11. This CDR3 comprises 15 residues. Germline assignment: CDR1 MNHNS and CDR2 SASEGT. The CDR3 spells CASSDWSQGARGYTF. Written as DNA, the CDR3 is TGTGCCAGCAGTGATTGGTCTCAGGGGGCGCGGGGCTACACCTTC.

V usage is TRBV12-3 or TRBV12-4 and J usage is TRBJ1-1; D is uncertain. The CDR3 sequence is 13 residues long. V lost 2 bases to trimming and J lost 4 bases, with 8 bases between them. The CDR3 DNA reads as TGTGCCAGCAGTTTAATCCGAGGCACTGAAGCTTTCTTT. Translated, it gives CASSLIRGTEAFF.

The V gene is TRBV7-2, the J gene TRBJ1-6, with D possibly matching TRBD1 (5 bases). Trimming took off 5 bases at V and 8 bases at J, with 13 bases between the two ends. Per the germline V gene, CDR1 is SGHTA and CDR2 is FQGNSA. This CDR3 has 14 amino acids. The chain's CDR3 is CASSTSGAYSPLHF. CDR3 nucleotides: TGTGCCAGCAGCACCAGCGGGGCTTATTCACCCCTCCACTTT.

This chain links TRBV19 with TRBJ1-1, with D possibly TRBD1 on 5 matching bases. Germline values: CDR1 LNHDA, CDR2 SQIVND (reference sequence). V lost 6 bases and J lost 1, with 15 bases in between. The CDR3 has 15 amino acids. CDR3 residues: CASRSSRGGNTEAFF. The CDR3 DNA reads as TGTGCCAGTAGATCGAGTCGGGGGGGGAACACTGAAGCTTTCTTT.

The V call is TRBV6-5, the J call TRBJ2-7; 7 bases are a match to TRBD1. The CDR3 has 15 residues. CDR1 is MNHEY and CDR2 is SVGAGI in the germline V gene. With 0 bases clipped from V and 7 bases from J, the junction kept 9 bases outside the gene matches. CDR3 amino acids: CASSYSGGRSGEQYF. The CDR3, as DNA: TGTGCCAGCAGTTACTCAGGGGGCCGATCTGGTGAGCAGTACTTC.

V usage is TRBV29-1 and J usage is TRBJ1-1; no firm D call. The CDR3 runs 14 residues. Trimming cost V 6 bases and J 1 base, with 15 bases left between them. Germline V CDR1 and CDR2: SQVTM, ANQGSEA. The CDR3 here is CSVLKEATNTEAFF. CDR3 in DNA: TGCAGCGTCCTAAAGGAGGCCACGAACACTGAAGCTTTCTTT.

The J gene is TRBJ1-2, the V gene TRBV7-2; maybe TRBD1 (5 bases). Germline assignment: CDR1 SGHTA and CDR2 FQGNSA. With 4 bases removed from V and 8 bases from J, the gap between germline ends came to 11 bases. The CDR3 covers 12 residues. DNA for the CDR3: TGTGCCAGCAGCTCGTACGGGGGAGGCTACACCTTC. Its protein product is CASSSYGGGYTF.